Listed below are T cell receptor beta chains from one sample, sequenced in a study of blood T cell repertoires in COVID-19. Assay used: immunoSEQ multiplex PCR; TCRdb lists only in-frame clones, some missing. The sample contains under 200,000 clones, 75% to 90% of which appear only once. Sequencing was performed on peripheral blood. Receptors were obtained from a woman at least 80 years old with active or convalescent COVID-19. Both conserved end residues are part of each CDR3. The D gene is left open where the match is weak. Size values are once, few and many counts, or a class for expanded clones, and some rows have none.

>NA|TRBJ1-2|NA|TRBV6-2/TRBV6-3
TGTGCCAGCAGTTACCAGGGTAATGGAGGCTACACCTTC
CASSYQGNGGYTF
>TRBD1|TRBJ2-5|once|TRBV19
TGTGCCAGTACACCCCCTGGGGCAGGGGGCCGAGAGACCCAGTACTTC
CASTPPGAGGRETQYF
>NA|TRBJ1-6|NA|TRBV27
TGTGCCAGCAGTCTTAAAGGGGGCTCCTATAATTCACCCCTCCACTTT
CASSLKGGSYNSPLHF
>TRBD2|TRBJ2-1|NA|TRBV20-1
TGCAGTGCTAGTTATCCTAGCGGGGGTACTAATGAGCAGTTCTTC
CSASYPSGGTNEQFF
>TRBD1|TRBJ2-7|once|TRBV27
TGTGCCAGCAGCGGGACAGGCAACTACGAGCAGTACTTC
CASSGTGNYEQYF
>TRBD1|TRBJ2-2|NA|TRBV7-9
TGTGCCAGCAGTATAACCAGGGGGTTCACCGGGGAGCTGTTTTTT
CASSITRGFTGELFF
>NA|TRBJ1-4|NA|TRBV6-2/TRBV6-3
TGTGCCAGCAGCCTCCTGGACAGCTCAACTAATGAAAAACTGTTTTTT
CASSLLDSSTNEKLFF
>NA|TRBJ1-4|NA|TRBV5-1
TGCGCCAGCAGGACCGGGACAACTAATGAAAAACTGTTTTTT
CASRTGTTNEKLFF
>NA|TRBJ1-5|NA|TRBV7-9
TGTGCCAGCAGCCCCGATGGGGGGGCCGGTCAGCCCCAGCATTTT
CASSPDGGAGQPQHF
>TRBD2|TRBJ2-3|NA|TRBV5-1
TGCGCCAGCAGCTCTTATAGCGGGGCAAACACAGATACGCAGTATTTT
CASSSYSGANTDTQYF
>NA|TRBJ1-2|NA|TRBV6-5
TGTGCCAGCACAGACAGCTATGGCTACACCTTC
CASTDSYGYTF
>TRBD2|TRBJ2-1|NA|TRBV7-2
TGTGCCAGCAGCTTAGGGGCTAGCGGATCTAATGAGCAGTTCTTC
CASSLGASGSNEQFF
>NA|TRBJ1-4|NA|TRBV7-2
TGTGCCAGCAGCCGGAGCGGGGGGTATGAAAAACTGTTTTTT
CASSRSGGYEKLFF
>NA|TRBJ2-1|NA|TRBV6-5
TGTGCCAGCAAGGACGGGGGAGTTGTAGATGAGCAGTTCTTC
CASKDGGVVDEQFF
>NA|TRBJ1-2|once|TRBV27
TGTGCCAGCAGTTCGCCTGACGGGGACTACACCTTC
CASSSPDGDYTF
>NA|TRBJ1-6|NA|TRBV18
TGTGCCAGCTCACCCCGGGGAGCGGGAAATTCTTCACCCCTCCACTTT
CASSPRGAGNSSPLHF
>NA|TRBJ1-1|NA|TRBV3-1/TRBV3-2
TGTGCCAGCAGCCAAGAAGTTACGGGGGGCACTGAAGCTTTCTTT
CASSQEVTGGTEAFF
>NA|TRBJ1-4|NA|TRBV19
TGTGCCAGTAGCCAAAGAGCAACTAATGAAAAACTGTTTTTT
CASSQRATNEKLFF
>NA|TRBJ2-7|NA|TRBV3-1/TRBV3-2
TGTGCCAGCAGCCAAACATCCTACGAGCAGTACTTC
CASSQTSYEQYF
>NA|TRBJ1-1|NA|TRBV9
TGTGCCAGCAGCCCGCGGACAGACACTGAAGCTTTCTTT
CASSPRTDTEAFF
>NA|TRBJ1-2|NA|TRBV18
TGTGCCAGCTCTACGGGGGTAAACTATGGCTACACCTTC
CASSTGVNYGYTF
>TRBD2|TRBJ2-2|NA|TRBV2
TGTGCCAGCAGTGTAAATCGGGGGGGCAGCGGGGAGCTGTTTTTT
CASSVNRGGSGELFF
>NA|TRBJ2-5|NA|TRBV6-5
TGTGCCAGCGCCGGCCACCCGGGGGAGACCCAGTACTTC
CASAGHPGETQYF
>TRBD2|TRBJ2-5|NA|TRBV5-4
TGTGCCAGCAGCTTCTCCCATGGCGGGGGGACCCAGTACTTC
CASSFSHGGGTQYF
>NA|TRBJ1-2|NA|TRBV5-1
TGCGCCAGCAGCGCCGGGACCGGGGGGGATGGCTACACCTTC
CASSAGTGGDGYTF
>NA|TRBJ2-5|NA|TRBV4-1
TGCGCCAGCAGCCAAGAATCAGGCCGGGAGACCCAGTACTTC
CASSQESGRETQYF
>NA|TRBJ2-3|NA|TRBV6-4
TGTGCCAGCAGTGCCCGGGCAGGGGTGACAGATACGCAGTATTTT
CASSARAGVTDTQYF
>NA|TRBJ1-6|NA|TRBV30
TGTGCCTGGAGTAGATTCCCCGAGAGCTCCTATAATTCACCCCTCCACTTT
CAWSRFPESSYNSPLHF
>NA|TRBJ1-2|once|TRBV12-3/TRBV12-4
TGTGCCAGCAGCCACGCCCCCTCGGGTGGCTACACCTTC
CASSHAPSGGYTF
>TRBD1|TRBJ2-1|NA|TRBV6-5
TGTGCCAGCAGAACCGGGACAGCTTACAATGAGCAGTTCTTC
CASRTGTAYNEQFF
>TRBD1|TRBJ2-2|NA|TRBV5-4
TGTGCCAGCAGCTTGGGACAGGGGGTTCCCGGGGAGCTGTTTTTT
CASSLGQGVPGELFF
>TRBD1|TRBJ1-3|NA|TRBV10-3
TGTGCCACCGAGGGGGACAGCACCTTCCTAAACACCATATATTTT
CATEGDSTFLNTIYF
>NA|TRBJ1-3|few|TRBV7-2
TGTGCCAGCAGCGCCCAGGGCAGGGCTGGAAACACCATATATTTT
CASSAQGRAGNTIYF
>TRBD2|TRBJ2-2|NA|TRBV9
TGTGCCAGCAGCGCCCGTCTACAAGGCGGGGGCACCGGGGAGCTGTTTTTT
CASSARLQGGGTGELFF
>NA|TRBJ2-3|once|TRBV5-1
TGCGCCAGCAGACGGGACACCACAGATACGCAGTATTTT
CASRRDTTDTQYF
>NA|TRBJ2-3|NA|TRBV5-4
TGTGCCAGCAGCTACCCTGGGGGGAATGGTAGGGAGTATTTT
CASSYPGGNGREYF
>TRBD2|TRBJ2-5|NA|TRBV5-4
TGTGCCAGCCACACCCTAGGACTAGCGGGGGAGACCCAGTACTTC
CASHTLGLAGETQYF
>TRBD2|TRBJ2-7|NA|TRBV9
TGTGCCAGCAGCGTAGACGGGGGGTTTGGGTACGAGCAGTACTTC
CASSVDGGFGYEQYF
>TRBD1|TRBJ2-2|NA|TRBV12-5
TGTGCTAGCCACCTGACAGGGGACCTAACCGGGGAGCTGTTTTTT
CASHLTGDLTGELFF
>NA|TRBJ1-2|NA|TRBV18
TGTGCCAGCTCACCACCGGTAGGCTCCGGGTTCTATGGCTACACCTTC
CASSPPVGSGFYGYTF
>NA|TRBJ2-7|NA|TRBV3-1/TRBV3-2
TGTGCCAGCAGCCACCCACCCTGTAATAGCAGTTACGAGCAGTACTTC
CASSHPPCNSSYEQYF
>TRBD1|TRBJ1-2|NA|TRBV25-1
TGTGCCAGCAGTGAGACAGGGGATGGGGGCTATGGCTACACCTTC
CASSETGDGGYGYTF
>NA|TRBJ2-5|NA|TRBV7-8
TGTGCCAGCCTACTCCAGGGGGGCTCAGAGACCCAGTACTTC
CASLLQGGSETQYF
>NA|TRBJ1-1|NA|TRBV19
TGTGCCAGTAGTGGTCGTTTAGGACAGCCAAACACTGAAGCTTTCTTT
CASSGRLGQPNTEAFF
>TRBD1|TRBJ1-1|NA|TRBV7-9
TGTGCCAGCAGCTGGGGACAGTCGAACACTGAAGCTTTCTTT
CASSWGQSNTEAFF
>TRBD1|TRBJ2-3|once|TRBV3-1/TRBV3-2
TGTGCCAGCAGCCAAGGGACAGGTCACACAGATACGCAGTATTTT
CASSQGTGHTDTQYF
>TRBD2|TRBJ2-1|NA|TRBV2
TGTGCCAGCAGGGCCGGGACTAGCGAAAAAAATGAGCAGTTCTTC
CASRAGTSEKNEQFF
>NA|TRBJ1-1|NA|TRBV12-3/TRBV12-4
TGTGCCAGCTCCAGGGGGAACACTGAAGCTTTCTTT
CASSRGNTEAFF
>NA|TRBJ1-1|few|TRBV29-1
TGCAGCGCTACACCCAGAAGTATGAACACTGAAGCTTTCTTT
CSATPRSMNTEAFF
>NA|TRBJ1-1|once|TRBV5-1
TGCGCCAGCAGCTTCGGAAAGACAGGAACCCATCTAAACACTGAAGCTTTCTTT
CASSFGKTGTHLNTEAFF
>TRBD1|TRBJ1-5|few|TRBV7-2
TGTGCCAGCAGCTTTTCCCCTACAGGGGGCAGACAGCCCCAGCATTTT
CASSFSPTGGRQPQHF
>NA|TRBJ1-1|NA|TRBV5-4
TGTGCCAGCAGCTTGTCCAGGAACACTGAAGCTTTCTTT
CASSLSRNTEAFF
>NA|TRBJ1-5|NA|TRBV10-3
TGTGCCATCAGTGAAGGCGGGGGGCCGGATCAGCCCCAGCATTTT
CAISEGGGPDQPQHF
>NA|TRBJ1-1|NA|TRBV18
TGTGCCAGCTCACAGGAGGGAGGCACTGAAGCTTTCTTT
CASSQEGGTEAFF
>NA|TRBJ1-6|many|TRBV5-1
TGCGCCAGCAGCTCCCCGGACAGCAATTCACCCCTCCACTTT
CASSSPDSNSPLHF